This T cell receptor beta chain was identified in a study of cytomegalovirus exposure and HLA in healthy donors (dated by TCRdb to between 2016 and 2019). Looking at the study overall: According to an earlier analysis of 550 to 750 of the donors, 150 million to 200 million T cells yielded roughly 100 million unique TCR beta sequences and around 300 Gb of sequence data. About 300 gigabases of sequencing data and some 85 million unique TCR sequences were included in an early release covering roughly 600 HLA-typed donors. The number of donors typed differed by locus, with about 620-630 for A, B, C, DRB1 and DQB1, around 500 for DQA1, 606 for DPA1, and roughly 450 for DPB1. Donor age, sex, ethnicity and CMV serostatus were compiled together with the repertoire data. Rather than using new phenotypic data, the later analysis identified candidate immune exposures from TCR beta sequences and from how often those sequences occurred across donors. Every discovery cohort repertoire had been produced on one sequencing platform. The T cell repertoires of under 750 subjects were profiled by immunosequencing and related to cytomegalovirus serostatus. The study was designed to test whether signatures of past pathogen exposure could be identified by cataloging public T cell receptors. A later analysis re-examined previously published TCR beta repertoires from about 670 donors and added high-resolution HLA genotyping to investigate patterns of TCR occurrence. Because of strong linkage in the cohort, roughly five DR-DQ haplotypes were treated as single units for association and clustering. The study combined high-throughput TCR immunosequencing, statistical association of individual TCRs with disease status, and machine learning to predict cytomegalovirus infection status. In addition to the first cohort of approximately 670 subjects, a separate validation cohort of 130 or so different subjects was used. HLA typing included class I and class II loci at four-digit resolution. The genetic ancestry cluster associated with self-reported Caucasian donors included about four fifths of the 398 genotyped donors. A later genetic analysis used genome-wide SNP genotypes for 398 of the 666 donors, treating that subset as a discovery cohort. On average, 235,054 unique TCR beta nucleotide sequences were sequenced per donor among 300 to 500 genotyped donors of the cohort, with roughly 20% of those sequences being non-productive. An earlier analysis of roughly 580 of the donors used high-throughput TCR beta sequencing to judge whether each TCR beta V gene segment behaved as functional or pseudogenic. The research as a whole found: Only TCR beta chains were sequenced in this cohort, and the absence of alpha or paired-chain data limited detectable features. Specific HLA alleles were associated with over 15,000 TCR beta sequences at a false discovery rate of 0.05 in a later analysis. In a later genetic analysis, fewer N-insertions in productive TCRs were reported among donors in an Asian-associated ancestry cluster than the roughly 700-donor mean. The classifier was reported to diagnose cytomegalovirus status with high specificity and sensitivity in both the original and validation cohorts. In a later analysis, HLA-associated TCR beta chains were found to be more clonally expanded and to have lower generation probabilities than equally common non-associated chains. Presence/absence analyses assumed roughly uniform sequencing depth across donors, an assumption that may not hold. CMV serostatus was the only immune exposure information available for the cohort. Because HLA typing was unavailable for some donors at each locus, only the typed subset was used in association tests. In vitro tests confirmed that a few of the cytomegalovirus-associated TCR beta chains recognize cytomegalovirus antigens. Several of the top co-occurrence clusters appeared to be linked to parvovirus B19, influenza, CMV and Epstein-Barr virus, according to a later analysis. A later analysis found that TCR association rates varied across HLA loci, with DRB1 alleles showing the most associated TCRs and HLA-C alleles the fewest. An association between a missense DCLRE1C variant and V-gene and J-gene trimming of TCR beta chains was found in a later genetic analysis and replicated in an independent cohort. The study listed 150 to 200 TCR beta chains as associated with cytomegalovirus. According to a later analysis, most CMV-associated TCR beta chains appeared to be HLA-restricted, and the HLA associations seemed to be driven largely by CMV exposure. The authors suggested that the approach could potentially be generalized to other disease states and immunological phenotypes. In an earlier analysis of more than 450 of the donors, most TCR beta V segments were observed in productive rearrangements about 87% or about 30% of the time, broadly matching IMGT annotations. Most TCR sequences were observed very rarely across donors, whereas some public TCRs were present in many individuals. Strong co-occurrence of HLA alleles, especially DR and DQ, made assigning TCR associations to individual alleles difficult. The sequencing pipeline was judged likely to have produced a cluster of highly shared sequence variants as a technical artifact. Correlated functional status among segregating V segments might reflect linkage disequilibrium, but an unknown experimental factor could not be ruled out. A further reported finding was that TCR beta sequences accurately predicted the HLA-A and HLA-B alleles for most subjects in the first cohort. Some IMGT-functional V segments, including TRBV6-2 and TRBV6-3, could not be distinguished by the 87-base-pair reads and were therefore excluded. Because counts were too low, 15 or so rarely observed V segments, including chromosome 9 orphons, were excluded from the earlier analysis of 587 of the donors.

Libraries were constructed by the immunoSEQ multiplex PCR assay. For the multiplex PCR, a mixture combining 60 forward primers for TCR Vbeta segments and 13 reverse primers for TCR Jbeta segments was used. The CDR3 region of rearranged TCR beta genes was amplified from genomic DNA with a multiplex PCR assay. Amplified TCR beta libraries were sequenced as 87-base-pair reads on the Illumina HiSeq System. In the source study's methods: In a later analysis, around 80 million unique TCR beta chains were counted across the 650 to 700 repertoires, and around 11 million of these chains were shared by at least two donors. To remove PCR and sequencing errors, raw reads were error-corrected and collapsed into unique sequences using a nearest-neighbor algorithm that merged closely related sequences. CDR3 sequences were aligned to IMGT reference sequences to assign V, D and J gene segments. For a sequence to be retained, a match of at least six nucleotides to both a V gene segment and a J gene segment was required. Rearrangements were classified as productive when the CDR3 lacked stop codons and remained in frame with V and J, and all other rearrangements were classified as non-productive. Following IMGT convention, CDR3 was defined as the stretch from the second conserved V-encoded cysteine up to the conserved J-encoded phenylalanine. The earlier analysis of 587 of the donors excluded sequences that lacked an unambiguous match to a single V gene segment. An earlier analysis of several hundred of the donors called V segments functional above 56.7% productive rearrangements and segregating when the between-donor standard deviation exceeded 5%. To diagnose cytomegalovirus status from the catalog of TCR beta chain sequences, a statistical classification framework was built. V and J gene assignment, in a later analysis, came from comparing TCR nucleotide sequences with IMGT/GENE-DB human TR gene sequences. A later analysis assigned CDR3 sequences and most-parsimonious VDJ recombination scenarios with the TCRdist pipeline. In a later analysis, each TCR beta chain was defined by its CDR3 amino acid sequence together with its V-gene family, and reads without a unique V-gene family were excluded. As a way to deal with suspected cross-contamination and a sequencing artifact, a later analysis dropped roughly 620 nucleotide sequences that were highly shared and had low generation probability. In a later analysis, a clonal expansion index was calculated for each public chain from normalized within-repertoire ranks of inferred template counts. In a later analysis, generation probabilities were computed using a VDJ recombination model fitted to out-of-frame rearrangements, and the results were checked against IGoR. Hypergeometric tests were used in a later analysis to score TCR-TCR, TCR-HLA and TCR-CMV co-occurrence, with a repertoire-size bias correction applied to the TCR pairs. To estimate false discovery rates, a later analysis permuted the HLA or CMV assignments 20 times. In a later analysis, co-occurring TCRs were grouped using DBSCAN, and TCRdist sequence similarity was added for clustering within HLA-allele-positive subsets. For co-occurrence clustering, repertoires with fewer than 30,000 or more than 120,000 public chains were excluded, along with four to six repertoires with anomalous nucleotide sharing. Here the immuneACCESS table is served through TCRdb, limited to in-frame sequences with V and J called. Missing clones are a known gap in these copies; in checked studies unresolved V genes cover under half, and the rest lacks a known reason. V and J calls plus clone size are reproduced from that table; the DNA served to infer D and trimming. Recorded for this sample are 180,000 or so clones; around 76% of them occurred a single time. About 2.5% of the sample is in the top ten clones.

The cohort was made up of around 720 healthy bone marrow donors. Cohort members were all nominally healthy when sampled, although unrecorded immune exposures were likely present. The donor was CMV seropositive and belonged to the group of some 290 seropositive cohort members. Each donor provided a peripheral blood sample, and peripheral blood mononuclear cells were used for TCR beta sequencing. The Qiagen DNeasy Blood Extraction Kit was used to extract genomic DNA from the blood cell samples. The germline V gene provides CDR1 SGHTA and CDR2 FQGNSA. Counted from cysteine to phenylalanine, this CDR3 has 13 amino acids. Left in the record is the CDR3 DNA by itself, 39 bases read in frame from the first base. The V and J ends are trimmed by 5 bases and 5 bases, leaving 12 bases between them. In its sample, this clone was seen a few times. Its antigen is still unknown. Base qualities are not at hand, and no much larger clone is one base apart.

The receptor chain draws on TRBV7-2 and TRBJ1-2; the D gene is possibly TRBD1, with 5 bases matching. Sequencing input: PBMCs. The source is a woman between 25 and 40 years old in good health and CMV-seropositive. In nucleotides, the sequence is TGTGCCAGCAGCCCTGACAGCCCGTATGGCTACACCTTC. Translation gives CASSPDSPYGYTF.